The 7 T cell receptor beta chains listed next were all sequenced from one sample in a study of cytomegalovirus exposure and HLA in healthy donors. Both 60 Vbeta primers and 13 Jbeta primers went into the PCR. The table came from immunoSEQ multiplex PCR; TCRdb's copy has only in-frame clones and leaves some out. Of 180,000 or so clones in the sample, about 69% were seen once. Sequencing used PBMCs. The receptors originated from a human donor in good health.

The chain recombines TRBV6-1 with TRBJ2-6; 7 nucleotides line up with TRBD1. Per germline, CDR1 MNHNS and CDR2 SASEGT. This CDR3 region has 19 residues. Unmatched junction bases numbered 12, after V lost 4 bases and J lost 0 bases. CDR3 sequence: CASSGTTGSRSSGANVLTF. As DNA, the CDR3 is TGTGCCAGCAGTGGAACGACAGGGAGCAGATCCTCTGGGGCCAACGTCCTGACTTTC.

The V gene is TRBV2, the J gene TRBJ2-3; D is possibly TRBD2 (5 bases). The CDR3 consists of 14 residues. Germline CDR1 is SNHLY and CDR2 is FYNNEI. With 2 bases removed from V and 0 bases from J, the gap between germline ends came to 6 bases. In nucleotides, the CDR3 is TGTGCCAGCAGTGAACGGACTAGCACAGATACGCAGTATTTT. This gives the protein CASSERTSTDTQYF.

J is TRBJ2-2 and V is TRBV7-6, with 8 bases fitting TRBD1. Trimming removed 0 bases from V and 1 base from J; junction bases left unmatched: 4. Germline lookup yields CDR1 SGHVS and CDR2 FNYEAQ. The CDR3 runs 17 residues. The CDR3 loop reads CASSLAPGTGNTGELFF. The CDR3 DNA reads TGTGCCAGCAGCTTAGCCCCGGGGACAGGGAACACCGGGGAGCTGTTTTTT. The full variable domain, rest sourced from reference TRBV7-6 and TRBJ2-2, is GAGVSQSPRYKVTKRGQDVALRCDPISGHVSLYWYRQALGQGPEFLTYFNYEAQQDKSGLPNDRFSAERPEGSISTLTIQRTEQRDSAMYRCASSLAPGTGNTGELFFGEGSRLTVL.

The chain links TRBV5-1 to TRBJ2-3; TRBD2 is a possible D gene (6 bases). The CDR3 loop spans 17 amino acids. Trimming left V 6 bases short and J 0 bases short, with 20 bases between. CDR1 SGHRS and CDR2 YFSETQ come from the germline V gene. In DNA, the CDR3 is TGCGCCAGCACTTCCGACGGGAGACCCCGAAGCACAGATACGCAGTATTTT. Its translation: CASTSDGRPRSTDTQYF.

The J gene is TRBJ2-7, the V gene TRBV10-3; possibly TRBD2 for D (7 bases). This CDR3 comprises 14 residues. With 4 bases removed from V and 6 bases from J, the gap between germline ends came to 16 bases. CDR1 ENHRY and CDR2 SYGVKD come from the germline V gene. CDR3 region: CAISGGPGGSEQYF. The CDR3 region has the DNA TGTGCCATCAGTGGGGGGCCGGGAGGAAGCGAGCAGTACTTC.

The chain recombines TRBV30 with TRBJ1-1, with a tentative D call TRBD1 (5 bases). V was trimmed by 4 bases and J by 3 bases, leaving 6 bases between them. Germline CDR1 and CDR2: GTSNPN and SVGIG (reference sequence). This CDR3 comprises 11 residues. The CDR3 DNA follows: TGTGCCTGGACAGGGTACACTGAAGCTTTCTTT. Residues: CAWTGYTEAFF.

The chain recombines TRBV7-3 with TRBJ2-5, with D perhaps TRBD1 (6 bases). The germline V gene has CDR1 SGHTA and CDR2 FQGTGA. The V gene lost 5 bases and the J gene lost 2 bases, with 12 bases spanning the gap. The CDR3 has 14 residues. CDR3 DNA sequence: TGTGCCAGCAGCCCAGGAGGACAGCAAGAGACCCAGTACTTC. Translation gives CASSPGGQQETQYF. Using reference TRBV7-3 and TRBJ2-5 for the parts outside the CDR3, the full variable domain is GAGVSQTPSNKVTEKGKYVELRCDPISGHTALYWYRQSLGQGPEFLIYFQGTGAADDSGLPNDRFFAVRPEGSVSTLKIQRTERGDSAVYLCASSPGGQQETQYFGPGTRLLVL.